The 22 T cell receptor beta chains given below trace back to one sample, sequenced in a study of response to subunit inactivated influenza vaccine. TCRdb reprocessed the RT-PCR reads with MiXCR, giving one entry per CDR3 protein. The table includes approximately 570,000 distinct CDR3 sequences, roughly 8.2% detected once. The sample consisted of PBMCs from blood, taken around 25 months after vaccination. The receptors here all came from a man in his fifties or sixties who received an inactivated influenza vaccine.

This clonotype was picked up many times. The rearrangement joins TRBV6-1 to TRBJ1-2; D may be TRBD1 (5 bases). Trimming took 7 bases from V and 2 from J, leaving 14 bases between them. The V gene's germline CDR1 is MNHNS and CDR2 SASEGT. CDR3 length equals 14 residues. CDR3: CASNPGAANYGYTF. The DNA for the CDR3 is TGTGCCAGCAACCCTGGGGCAGCGAACTATGGCTACACCTTC.

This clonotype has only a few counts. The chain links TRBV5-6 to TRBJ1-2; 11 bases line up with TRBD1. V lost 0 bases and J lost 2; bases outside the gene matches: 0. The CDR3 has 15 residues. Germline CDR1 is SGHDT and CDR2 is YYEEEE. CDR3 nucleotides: TGTGCCAGCAGCTTGGGGGACAGGGGGAACTATGGCTACACCTTC. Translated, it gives CASSLGDRGNYGYTF.

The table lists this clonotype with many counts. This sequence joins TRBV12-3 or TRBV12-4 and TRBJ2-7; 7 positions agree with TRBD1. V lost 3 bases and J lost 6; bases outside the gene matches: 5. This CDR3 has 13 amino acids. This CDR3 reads CASSLTGFGEQYF. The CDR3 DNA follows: TGTGCCAGCAGTTTGACAGGGTTCGGCGAGCAGTACTTC.

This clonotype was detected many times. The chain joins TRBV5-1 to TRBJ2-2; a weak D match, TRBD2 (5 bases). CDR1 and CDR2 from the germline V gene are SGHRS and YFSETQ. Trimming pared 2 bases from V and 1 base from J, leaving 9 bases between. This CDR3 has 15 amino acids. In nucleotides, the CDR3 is TGCGCCAGCAGCTTAGGAGGTCGGAACACCGGGGAGCTGTTTTTT. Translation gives CASSLGGRNTGELFF.

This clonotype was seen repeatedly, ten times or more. CDR3 nucleotides: TGTGCCAGCAGTTACTCTTACCGGGGAAACTATGGCTACACCTTC. The encoded protein is CASSYSYRGNYGYTF. The chain is built from TRBV6-5 and TRBJ1-2; D remains unclear. Germline lookup yields CDR1 MNHEY and CDR2 SVGAGI. V was trimmed by 0 bases and J by 2 bases, leaving 10 bases between them. The CDR3 loop spans 15 amino acids.

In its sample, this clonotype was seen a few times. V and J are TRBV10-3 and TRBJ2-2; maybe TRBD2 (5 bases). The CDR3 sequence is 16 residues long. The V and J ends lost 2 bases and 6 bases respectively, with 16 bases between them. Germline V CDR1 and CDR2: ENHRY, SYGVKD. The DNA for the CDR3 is TGTGCCATCAGTGAGGGACTGAACACCGGGGCCGGGGAGCTGTTTTTT. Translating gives CAISEGLNTGAGELFF.

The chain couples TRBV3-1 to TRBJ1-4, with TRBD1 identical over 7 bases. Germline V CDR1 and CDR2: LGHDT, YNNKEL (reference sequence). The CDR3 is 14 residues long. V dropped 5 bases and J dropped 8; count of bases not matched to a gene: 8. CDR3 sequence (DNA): TGTGCCAGCAGCGGGGACAGTCGAAGGGAAAAACTGTTTTTT. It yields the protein CASSGDSRREKLFF. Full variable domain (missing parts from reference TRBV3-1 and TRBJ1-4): DTAVSQTPKYLVTQMGNDKSIKCEQNLGHDTMYWYKQDSKKFLKIMFSYNNKELIINETVPNRFSPKSPDKAHLNLHINSLELGDSAVYFCASSGDSRREKLFFGSGTQLSVL.

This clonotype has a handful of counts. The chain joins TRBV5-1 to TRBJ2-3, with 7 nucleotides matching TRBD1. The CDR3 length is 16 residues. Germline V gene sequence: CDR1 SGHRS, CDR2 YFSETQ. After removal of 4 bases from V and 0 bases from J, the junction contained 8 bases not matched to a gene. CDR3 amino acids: CASSPKTGLSTDTQYF. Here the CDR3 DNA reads TGCGCCAGCAGCCCAAAGACAGGGTTAAGCACAGATACGCAGTATTTT.

CDR3 in DNA: TGTGCCAGCTCACCAGGAGGGCCCGCCACCGGGGAGCTGTTTTTT. Protein sequence: CASSPGGPATGELFF. The J gene is TRBJ2-2, the V gene TRBV18, with D tentatively TRBD2 (6 bases). The CDR3 spans 15 residues. CDR1 is KGHSH and CDR2 is LQKENI in the germline V gene. V lost 2 bases and J 4 bases, leaving 11 bases between the germline ends.

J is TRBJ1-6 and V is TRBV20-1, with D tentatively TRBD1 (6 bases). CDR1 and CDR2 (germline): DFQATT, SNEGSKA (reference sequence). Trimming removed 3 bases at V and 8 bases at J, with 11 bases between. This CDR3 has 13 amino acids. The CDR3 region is CSASSGADSPLHF. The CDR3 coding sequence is TGCAGTGCTAGCTCAGGGGCTGATTCACCCCTCCACTTT.

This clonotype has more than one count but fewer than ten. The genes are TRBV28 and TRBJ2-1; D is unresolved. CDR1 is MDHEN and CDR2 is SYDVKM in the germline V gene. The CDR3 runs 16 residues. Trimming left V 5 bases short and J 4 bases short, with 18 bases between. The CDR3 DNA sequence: TGTGCCAGCAGTACCAACCAGGTAGGGCCTTACAATGAGCAGTTCTTC. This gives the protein CASSTNQVGPYNEQFF.

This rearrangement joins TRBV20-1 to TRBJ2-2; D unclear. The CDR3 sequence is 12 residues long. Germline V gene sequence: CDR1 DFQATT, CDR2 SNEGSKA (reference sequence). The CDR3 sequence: CASPQNTGELFF. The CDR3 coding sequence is TGCGCAAGCCCCCAAAACACCGGGGAGCTGTTTTTT.

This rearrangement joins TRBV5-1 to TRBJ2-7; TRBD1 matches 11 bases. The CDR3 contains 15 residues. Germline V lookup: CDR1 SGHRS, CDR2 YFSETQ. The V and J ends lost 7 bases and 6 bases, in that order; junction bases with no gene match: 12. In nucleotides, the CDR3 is TGCGCCAGCGGAGGACAGGGGGCTCCTGGAAGCGAGCAGTACTTC. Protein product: CASGGQGAPGSEQYF.

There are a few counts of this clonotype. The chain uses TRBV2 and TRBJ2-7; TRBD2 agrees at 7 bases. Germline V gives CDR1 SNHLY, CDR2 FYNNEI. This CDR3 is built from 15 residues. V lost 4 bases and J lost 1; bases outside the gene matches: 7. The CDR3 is CASSGGREGSYEQYF. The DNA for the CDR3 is TGTGCCAGCAGTGGGGGCAGGGAGGGATCCTACGAGCAGTACTTC.

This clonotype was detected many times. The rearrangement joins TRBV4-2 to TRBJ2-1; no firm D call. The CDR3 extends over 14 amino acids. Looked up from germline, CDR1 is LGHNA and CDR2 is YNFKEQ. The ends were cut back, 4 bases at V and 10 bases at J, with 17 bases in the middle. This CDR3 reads CASSLDLVVLEQFF. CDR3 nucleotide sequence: TGTGCCAGCAGCCTAGACTTGGTGGTATTGGAGCAGTTCTTC.

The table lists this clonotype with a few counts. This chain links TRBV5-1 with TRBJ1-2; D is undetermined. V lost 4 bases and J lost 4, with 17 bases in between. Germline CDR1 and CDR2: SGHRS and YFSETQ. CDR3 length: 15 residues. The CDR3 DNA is TGCGCCAGCAGCCCTGATATGGAGGAAATCTATGGCTACACCTTC. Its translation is CASSPDMEEIYGYTF.

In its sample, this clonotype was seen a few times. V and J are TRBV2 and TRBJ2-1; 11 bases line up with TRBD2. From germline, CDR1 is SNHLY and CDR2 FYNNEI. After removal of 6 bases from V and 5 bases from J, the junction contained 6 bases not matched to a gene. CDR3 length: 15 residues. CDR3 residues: CASRFSGRAHNEQFF. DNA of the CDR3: TGTGCCAGCAGATTTAGCGGGAGGGCCCACAATGAGCAGTTCTTC. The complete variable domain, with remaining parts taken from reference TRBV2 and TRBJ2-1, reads EPEVTQTPSHQVTQMGQEVILRCVPISNHLYFYWYRQILGQKVEFLVSFYNNEISEKSEIFDDQFSVERPDGSNFTLKIRSTKLEDSAMYFCASRFSGRAHNEQFFGPGTRLTVL.

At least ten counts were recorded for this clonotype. Written as DNA, the CDR3 is TGTGCCAGCAGTCCCCGGGGGCTCTATGGCTACACCTTC. Protein product: CASSPRGLYGYTF. V gene TRBV28 combines with J gene TRBJ1-2; D is perhaps TRBD1 (6 bases). The CDR3 consists of 13 residues. Germline V gene lookup returns CDR1 MDHEN and CDR2 SYDVKM. The V end was cut by 5 bases, the J end by 4 bases, with 11 bases between.

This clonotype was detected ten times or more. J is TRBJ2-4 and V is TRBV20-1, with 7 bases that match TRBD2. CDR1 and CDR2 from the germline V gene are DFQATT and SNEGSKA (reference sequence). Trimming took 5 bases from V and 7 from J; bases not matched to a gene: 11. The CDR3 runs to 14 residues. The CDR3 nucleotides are TGCAGTGCTCCAGCAGGGAGGGTAGGGAACATTCAGTACTTC. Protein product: CSAPAGRVGNIQYF.

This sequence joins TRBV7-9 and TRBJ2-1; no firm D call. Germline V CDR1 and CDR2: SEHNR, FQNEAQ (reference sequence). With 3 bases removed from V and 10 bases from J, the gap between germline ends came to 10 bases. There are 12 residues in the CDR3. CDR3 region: CASSFLIGEQFF. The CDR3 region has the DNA TGTGCCAGCAGCTTCTTGATAGGCGAGCAGTTCTTC.

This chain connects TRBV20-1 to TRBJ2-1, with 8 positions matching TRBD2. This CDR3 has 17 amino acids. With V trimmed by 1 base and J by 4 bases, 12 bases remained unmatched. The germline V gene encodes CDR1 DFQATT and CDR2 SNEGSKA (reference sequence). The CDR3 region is CSARVRVWSGGYNEQFF. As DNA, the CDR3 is TGCAGTGCTAGAGTGCGTGTGTGGAGCGGGGGTTACAATGAGCAGTTCTTC.

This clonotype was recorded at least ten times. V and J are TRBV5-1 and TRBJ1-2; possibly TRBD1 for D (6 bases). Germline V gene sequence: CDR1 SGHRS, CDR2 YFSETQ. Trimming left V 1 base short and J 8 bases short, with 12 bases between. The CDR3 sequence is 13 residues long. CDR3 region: CASSLSDRSGYTF. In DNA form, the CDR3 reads TGCGCCAGCAGCTTGTCGGACAGAAGCGGCTACACCTTC.